This TCR beta chain comes out of a study of OX40 agonist ivuxolimab in advanced cancers. TCRdb's table, derived via immunoSEQ multiplex PCR, lists solely in-frame clones and lacks some. The sample shows tens of thousands of clones, roughly nine tenths of them seen only once. Here the sequenced sample was CD4+ or CD8+ T cells sorted from blood, taken in a trial of the OX40 agonist ivuxolimab. This TCR was recovered from an adult with an advanced solid tumor such as melanoma, head and neck, liver or kidney cancer.

Here the CDR3 reads CASSPGTGGEAFF. The DNA of the CDR3 is TGTGCCAGCAGCCCGGGGACAGGGGGTGAAGCTTTCTTT. The chain links TRBV5-4 to TRBJ1-1; the match to TRBD1 covers 11 bases. CDR3 size: 13 residues. CDR1 SGHNT and CDR2 YYREEE come from the germline V gene (reference sequence). V lost 4 bases and J lost 7; bases outside the gene matches: 3.